Below, 5 T cell receptor beta chains from the same sample are listed, as sequenced in a study of shared clonotypes between healthy human individuals. Clones were read by immunoSEQ multiplex PCR, and TCRdb kept only the in-frame ones, dropping some. The sample shows about 1 million clones, under 80% of them seen only once. The sequenced sample was memory CD4+ T cells sorted from blood. Subset specified: CD45RA-negative fraction. These receptors all stem from a man aged 18 to 35 in good health.

The chain combines TRBV10-3 with TRBJ2-5; tentative D call: TRBD2 (5 bases). V shed 6 bases and J shed 4 bases, with 9 bases lying between them. The CDR3 runs 12 residues. Per germline, CDR1 ENHRY and CDR2 SYGVKD. The CDR3 coding sequence is TGTGCCATCAGCCCGGGAACAGAGACCCAGTACTTC. This sequence encodes CAISPGTETQYF.

V gene TRBV5-1 combines with J gene TRBJ2-7, with 8 bases fitting TRBD2. Per germline, CDR1 SGHRS and CDR2 YFSETQ. The CDR3 has 17 residues. V was clipped by 6 bases and J by 4 bases; unmatched bases: 18. Here the CDR3 reads CASTLGTGGNTAYEQYF. Here the CDR3 DNA reads TGCGCCAGCACCCTGGGGACGGGGGGGAATACCGCGTACGAGCAGTACTTC.

This sequence joins TRBV5-4 and TRBJ2-1; 7 positions match TRBD1. The germline gives CDR1 SGHNT, CDR2 YYREEE (reference sequence). Unmatched junction bases numbered 4, after V lost 3 bases and J lost 1 base. This CDR3 is built from 15 residues. DNA of the CDR3: TGTGCCAGCAGCTGGGACAGTCCTTCCTACAATGAGCAGTTCTTC. Protein product: CASSWDSPSYNEQFF.

This CDR3 is CASRTQRLTGELFF. The CDR3 nucleotides are TGTGCCAGCCGTACCCAGAGACTCACCGGGGAGCTGTTTTTT. V and J are TRBV6-5 and TRBJ2-2, with D uncertain. V lost 8 bases, J lost 4 bases, and 14 bases lay in between. This CDR3 is built from 14 residues. In germline, CDR1 is MNHEY, CDR2 SVGAGI.

The J gene is TRBJ1-1, the V gene TRBV27; D unresolved. Trimming took off 6 bases at V and 6 bases at J, with 17 bases between the two ends. The CDR3 extends over 14 amino acids. The germline V gene encodes CDR1 MNHEY and CDR2 SMNVEV (reference sequence). CDR3 in DNA: TGTGCCAGCAGGTTGCACTATAGTACGGCTGAAGCTTTCTTT. Translated: CASRLHYSTAEAFF.